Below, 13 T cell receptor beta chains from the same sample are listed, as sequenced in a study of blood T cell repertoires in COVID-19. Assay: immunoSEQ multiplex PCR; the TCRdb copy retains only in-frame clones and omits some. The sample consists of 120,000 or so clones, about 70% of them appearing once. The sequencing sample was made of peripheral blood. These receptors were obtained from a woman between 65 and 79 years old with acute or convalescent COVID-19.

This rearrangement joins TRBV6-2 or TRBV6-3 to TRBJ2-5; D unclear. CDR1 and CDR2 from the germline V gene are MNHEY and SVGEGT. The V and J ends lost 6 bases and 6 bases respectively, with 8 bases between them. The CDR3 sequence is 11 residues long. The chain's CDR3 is CASSLPKTQYF. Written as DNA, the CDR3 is TGTGCCAGCAGCCTCCCCAAGACCCAGTACTTC.

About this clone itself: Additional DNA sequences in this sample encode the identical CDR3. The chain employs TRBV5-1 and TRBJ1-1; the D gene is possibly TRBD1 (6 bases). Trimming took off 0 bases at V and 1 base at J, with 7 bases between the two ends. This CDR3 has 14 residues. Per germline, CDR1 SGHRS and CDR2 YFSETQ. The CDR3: CASSLGTANTEAFF. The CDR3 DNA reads TGCGCCAGCAGCTTGGGGACAGCGAACACTGAAGCTTTCTTT.

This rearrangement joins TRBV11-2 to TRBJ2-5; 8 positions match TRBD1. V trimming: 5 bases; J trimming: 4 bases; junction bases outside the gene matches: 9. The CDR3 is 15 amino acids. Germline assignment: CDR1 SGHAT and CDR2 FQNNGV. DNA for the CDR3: TGTGCCAGCAGCCGCCAGGGGGCGAGGTTAGAGACCCAGTACTTC. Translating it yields CASSRQGARLETQYF.

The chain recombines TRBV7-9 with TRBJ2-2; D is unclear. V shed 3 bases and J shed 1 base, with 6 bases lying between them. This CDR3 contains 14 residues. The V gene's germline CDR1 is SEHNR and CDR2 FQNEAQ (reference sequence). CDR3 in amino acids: CASSLSGNTGELFF. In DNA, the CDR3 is TGTGCCAGCAGCTTGTCAGGGAACACCGGGGAGCTGTTTTTT.

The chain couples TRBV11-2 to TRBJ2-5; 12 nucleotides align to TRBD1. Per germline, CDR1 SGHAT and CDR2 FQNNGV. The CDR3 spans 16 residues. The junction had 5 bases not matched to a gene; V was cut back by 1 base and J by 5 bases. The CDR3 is CASSLGDRGLWETQYF. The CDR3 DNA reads TGTGCCAGCAGCTTAGGGGACAGGGGGCTTTGGGAGACCCAGTACTTC.

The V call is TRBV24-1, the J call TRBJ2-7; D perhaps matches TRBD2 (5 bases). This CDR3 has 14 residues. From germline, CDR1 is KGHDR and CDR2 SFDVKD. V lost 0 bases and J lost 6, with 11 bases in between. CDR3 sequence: CATSDLWRPLEQYF. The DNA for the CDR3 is TGTGCCACCAGTGATTTGTGGAGGCCCCTCGAGCAGTACTTC.

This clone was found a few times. The DNA of the CDR3 is TGTGCCTGGAGCCGATCCCTCGAGTCGGTTGGCTACACCTTC. As protein: CAWSRSLESVGYTF. The chain combines TRBV30 with TRBJ1-2; D is uncertain. V was cut by 3 bases and J by 7 bases, with 18 bases left in between. In germline, CDR1 is GTSNPN, CDR2 SVGIG (reference sequence). This CDR3 has 14 amino acids.

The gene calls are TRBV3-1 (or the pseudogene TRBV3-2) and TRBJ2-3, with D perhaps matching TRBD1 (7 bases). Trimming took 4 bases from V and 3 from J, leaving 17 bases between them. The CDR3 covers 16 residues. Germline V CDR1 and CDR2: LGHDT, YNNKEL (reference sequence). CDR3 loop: CASSLLGPGGTDTQYF. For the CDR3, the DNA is TGTGCCAGCAGCCTCTTGGGCCCAGGGGGGACAGATACGCAGTATTTT.

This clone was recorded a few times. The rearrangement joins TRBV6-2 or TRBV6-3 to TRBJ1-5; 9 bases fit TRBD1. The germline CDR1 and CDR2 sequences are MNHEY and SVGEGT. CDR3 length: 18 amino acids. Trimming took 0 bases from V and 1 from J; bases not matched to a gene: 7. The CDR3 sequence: CASSYSGQGFRSNQPQHF. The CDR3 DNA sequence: TGTGCCAGCAGTTACTCGGGACAGGGATTTCGAAGCAATCAGCCCCAGCATTTT.

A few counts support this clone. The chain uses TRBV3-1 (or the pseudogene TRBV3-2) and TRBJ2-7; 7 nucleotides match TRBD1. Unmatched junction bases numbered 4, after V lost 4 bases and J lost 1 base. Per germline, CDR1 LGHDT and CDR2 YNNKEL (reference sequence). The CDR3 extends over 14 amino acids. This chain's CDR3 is CASSPDRESYEQYF. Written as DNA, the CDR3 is TGTGCCAGCAGCCCCGACAGGGAATCCTACGAGCAGTACTTC.

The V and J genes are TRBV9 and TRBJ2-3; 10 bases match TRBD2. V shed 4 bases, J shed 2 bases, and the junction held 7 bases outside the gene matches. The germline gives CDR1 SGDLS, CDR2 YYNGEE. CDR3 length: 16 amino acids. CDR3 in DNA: TGTGCCAGCAGCCTCCGGACTAGCGGCCTCACAGATACGCAGTATTTT. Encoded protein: CASSLRTSGLTDTQYF.

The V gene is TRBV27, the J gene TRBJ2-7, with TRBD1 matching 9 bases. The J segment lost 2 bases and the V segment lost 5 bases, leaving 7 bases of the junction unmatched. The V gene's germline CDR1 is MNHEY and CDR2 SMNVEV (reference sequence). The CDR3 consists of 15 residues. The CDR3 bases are TGTGCCAGCAGTGAAGGGACAGGGAGGACCTACGAGCAGTACTTC. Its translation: CASSEGTGRTYEQYF.

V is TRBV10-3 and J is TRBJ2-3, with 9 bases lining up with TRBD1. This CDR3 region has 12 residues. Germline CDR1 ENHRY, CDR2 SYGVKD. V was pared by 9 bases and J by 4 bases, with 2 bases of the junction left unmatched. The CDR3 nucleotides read TGTGCCATGGGGACAGGGCCAGATACGCAGTATTTT. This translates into CAMGTGPDTQYF.